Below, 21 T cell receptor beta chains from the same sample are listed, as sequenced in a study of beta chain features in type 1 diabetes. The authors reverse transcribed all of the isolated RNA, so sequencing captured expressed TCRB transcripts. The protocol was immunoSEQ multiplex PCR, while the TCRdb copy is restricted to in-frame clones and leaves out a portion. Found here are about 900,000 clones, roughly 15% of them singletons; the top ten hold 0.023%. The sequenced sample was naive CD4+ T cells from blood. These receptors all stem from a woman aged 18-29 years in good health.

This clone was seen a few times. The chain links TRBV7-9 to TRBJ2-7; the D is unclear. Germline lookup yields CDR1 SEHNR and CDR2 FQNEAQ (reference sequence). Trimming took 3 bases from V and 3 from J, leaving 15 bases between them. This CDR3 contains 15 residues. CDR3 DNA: TGTGCCAGCAGCTTCCCCGGACGAGAAGTCTACGAGCAGTACTTC. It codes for CASSFPGREVYEQYF.

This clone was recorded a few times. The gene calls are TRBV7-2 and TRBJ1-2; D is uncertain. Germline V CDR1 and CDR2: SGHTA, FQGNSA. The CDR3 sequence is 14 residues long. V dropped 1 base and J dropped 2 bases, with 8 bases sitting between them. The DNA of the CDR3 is TGTGCCAGCAGCTTAGATGCCAGCAACTATGGCTACACCTTC. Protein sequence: CASSLDASNYGYTF.

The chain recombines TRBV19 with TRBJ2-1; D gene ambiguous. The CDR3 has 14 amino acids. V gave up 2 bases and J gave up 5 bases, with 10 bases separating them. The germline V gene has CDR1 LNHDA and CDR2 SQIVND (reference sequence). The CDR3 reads CASSITGLNNEQFF. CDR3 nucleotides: TGTGCCAGTAGTATAACTGGGCTCAACAATGAGCAGTTCTTC. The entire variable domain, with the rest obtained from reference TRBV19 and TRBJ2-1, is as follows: DGGITQSPKYLFRKEGQNVTLSCEQNLNHDAMYWYRQDPGQGLRLIYYSQIVNDFQKGDIAEGYSVSREKKESFPLTVTSAQKNPTAFYLCASSITGLNNEQFFGPGTRLTVL.

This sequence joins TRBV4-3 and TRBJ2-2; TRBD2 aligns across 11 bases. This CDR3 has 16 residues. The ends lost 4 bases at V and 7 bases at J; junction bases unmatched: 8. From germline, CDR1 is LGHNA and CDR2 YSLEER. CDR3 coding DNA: TGCGCCAGCAGCCCCCAACTAGCGGGAGTAGTCGGGGAGCTGTTTTTT. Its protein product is CASSPQLAGVVGELFF.

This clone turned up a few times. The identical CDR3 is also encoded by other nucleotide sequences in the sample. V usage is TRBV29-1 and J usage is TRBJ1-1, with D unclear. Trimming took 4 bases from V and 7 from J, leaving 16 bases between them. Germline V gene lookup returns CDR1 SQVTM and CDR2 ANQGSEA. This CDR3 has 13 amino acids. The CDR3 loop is CSVVLGNGREAFF. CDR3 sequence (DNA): TGCAGCGTTGTACTAGGGAACGGGCGTGAAGCTTTCTTT.

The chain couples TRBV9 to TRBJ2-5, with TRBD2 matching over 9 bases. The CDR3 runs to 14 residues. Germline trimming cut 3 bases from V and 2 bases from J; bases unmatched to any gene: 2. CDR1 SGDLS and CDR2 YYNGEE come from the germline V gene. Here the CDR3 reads CASSATSGQETQYF. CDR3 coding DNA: TGTGCCAGCAGCGCAACTAGCGGGCAAGAGACCCAGTACTTC.

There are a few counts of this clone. In DNA form, the CDR3 reads TGTGCCAGCAGCTTAGGGCTTTTCGAGCAGTACTTC. This sequence encodes CASSLGLFEQYF. This chain links TRBV7-9 with TRBJ2-7; D is uncertain. The V end lost 1 base, the J end lost 6 bases, and 7 bases lay between the germline ends. This CDR3 comprises 12 residues. Germline lookup yields CDR1 SEHNR and CDR2 FQNEAQ (reference sequence).

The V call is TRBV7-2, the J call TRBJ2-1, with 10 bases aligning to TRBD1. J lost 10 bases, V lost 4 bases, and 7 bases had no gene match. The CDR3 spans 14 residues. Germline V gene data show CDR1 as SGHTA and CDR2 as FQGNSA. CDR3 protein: CASSYGTGDFEQFF. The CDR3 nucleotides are TGTGCCAGCAGCTACGGGACAGGGGATTTCGAGCAGTTCTTC.

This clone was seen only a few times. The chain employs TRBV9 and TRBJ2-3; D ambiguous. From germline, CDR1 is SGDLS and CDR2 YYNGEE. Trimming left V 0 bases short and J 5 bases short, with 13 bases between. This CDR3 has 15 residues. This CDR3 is CASSVGRSLGDTQYF. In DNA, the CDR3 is TGTGCCAGCAGCGTAGGGCGGTCCCTGGGAGATACGCAGTATTTT.

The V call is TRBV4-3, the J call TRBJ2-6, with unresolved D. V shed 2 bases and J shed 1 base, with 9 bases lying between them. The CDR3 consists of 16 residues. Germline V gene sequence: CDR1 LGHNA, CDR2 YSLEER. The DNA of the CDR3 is TGCGCCAGCAGCCAACACCGGAGATCTGGGGCCAACGTCCTGACTTTC. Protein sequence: CASSQHRRSGANVLTF.

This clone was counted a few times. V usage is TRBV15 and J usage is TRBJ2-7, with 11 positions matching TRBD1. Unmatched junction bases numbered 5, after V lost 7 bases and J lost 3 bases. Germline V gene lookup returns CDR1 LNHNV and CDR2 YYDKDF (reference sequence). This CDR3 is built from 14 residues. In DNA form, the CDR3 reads TGTGCCACCACCCCGGGACAGGGGGTCTACGAGCAGTACTTC. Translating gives CATTPGQGVYEQYF.

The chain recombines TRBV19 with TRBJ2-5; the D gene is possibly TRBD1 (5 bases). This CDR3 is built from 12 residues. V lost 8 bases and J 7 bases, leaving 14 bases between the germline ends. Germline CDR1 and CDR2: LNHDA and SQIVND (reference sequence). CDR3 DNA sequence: TGTGCCAGTCGGCAGGACACCGGGACCCAGTACTTC. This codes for CASRQDTGTQYF.

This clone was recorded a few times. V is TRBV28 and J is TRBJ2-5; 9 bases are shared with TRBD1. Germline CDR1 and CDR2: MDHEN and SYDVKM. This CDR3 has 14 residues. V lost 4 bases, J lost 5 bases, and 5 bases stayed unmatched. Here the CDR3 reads CASSSQGARETQYF. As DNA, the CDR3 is TGTGCCAGCAGTTCACAGGGGGCTCGGGAGACCCAGTACTTC. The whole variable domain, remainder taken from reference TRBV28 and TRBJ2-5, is DVKVTQSSRYLVKRTGEKVFLECVQDMDHENMFWYRQDPGLGLRLIYFSYDVKMKEKGDIPEGYSVSREKKERFSLILESASTNQTSMYLCASSSQGARETQYFGPGTRLLVL.

CDR3 sequence: CASSPLAGDRTDTQYF. The DNA for the CDR3 is TGTGCCAGTAGTCCTTTAGCGGGAGATCGGACAGATACGCAGTATTTT. V is TRBV19 and J is TRBJ2-3; 9 nucleotides match TRBD2. CDR3 length equals 16 residues. In germline, CDR1 is LNHDA, CDR2 SQIVND (reference sequence). J gave up 3 bases and V 5 bases, and 9 bases lay outside the gene matches.

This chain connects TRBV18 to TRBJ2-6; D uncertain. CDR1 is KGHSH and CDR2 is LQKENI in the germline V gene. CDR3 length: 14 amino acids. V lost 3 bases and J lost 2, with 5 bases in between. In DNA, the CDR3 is TGTGCCAGCTCACCTGAGGCTGGGGCCAACGTCCTGACTTTC. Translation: CASSPEAGANVLTF. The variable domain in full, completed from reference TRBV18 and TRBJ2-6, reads NAGVMQNPRHLVRRRGQEARLRCSPMKGHSHVYWYRQLPEEGLKFMVYLQKENIIDESGMPKERFSAEFPKEGPSILRIQQVVRGDSAAYFCASSPEAGANVLTFGAGSRLTVL.

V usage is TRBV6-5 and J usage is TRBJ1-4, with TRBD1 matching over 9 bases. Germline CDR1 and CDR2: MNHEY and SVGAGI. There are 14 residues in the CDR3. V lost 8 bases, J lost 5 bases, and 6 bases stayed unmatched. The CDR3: CASRHGTGNEKLFF. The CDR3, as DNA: TGTGCCAGCCGGCATGGGACAGGGAATGAAAAACTGTTTTTT.

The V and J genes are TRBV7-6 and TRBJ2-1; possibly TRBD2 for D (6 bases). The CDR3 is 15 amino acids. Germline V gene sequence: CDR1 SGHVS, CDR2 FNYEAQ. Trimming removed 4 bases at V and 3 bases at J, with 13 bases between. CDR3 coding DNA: TGTGCCAGCAGCTCCGGGACTCCGGACTACAATGAGCAGTTCTTC. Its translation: CASSSGTPDYNEQFF.

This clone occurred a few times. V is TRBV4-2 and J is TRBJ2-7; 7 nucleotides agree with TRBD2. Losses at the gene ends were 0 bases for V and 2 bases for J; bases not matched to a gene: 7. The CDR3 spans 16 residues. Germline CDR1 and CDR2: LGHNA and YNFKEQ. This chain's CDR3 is CASSQEGRSGTYEQYF. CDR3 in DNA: TGTGCCAGCAGCCAAGAAGGGCGGAGCGGGACCTACGAGCAGTACTTC.

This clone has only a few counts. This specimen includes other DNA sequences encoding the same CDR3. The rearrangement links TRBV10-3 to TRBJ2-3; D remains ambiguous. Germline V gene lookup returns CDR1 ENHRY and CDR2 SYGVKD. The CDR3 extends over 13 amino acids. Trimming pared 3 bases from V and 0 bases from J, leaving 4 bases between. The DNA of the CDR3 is TGTGCCATCAGTGATAGGAGCACAGATACGCAGTATTTT. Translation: CAISDRSTDTQYF.

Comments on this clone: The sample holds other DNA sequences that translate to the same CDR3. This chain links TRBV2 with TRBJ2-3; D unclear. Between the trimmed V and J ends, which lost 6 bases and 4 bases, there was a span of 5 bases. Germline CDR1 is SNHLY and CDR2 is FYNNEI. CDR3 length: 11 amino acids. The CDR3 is CASRKADTQYF. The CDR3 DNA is TGTGCCAGCAGAAAGGCAGATACGCAGTATTTT.

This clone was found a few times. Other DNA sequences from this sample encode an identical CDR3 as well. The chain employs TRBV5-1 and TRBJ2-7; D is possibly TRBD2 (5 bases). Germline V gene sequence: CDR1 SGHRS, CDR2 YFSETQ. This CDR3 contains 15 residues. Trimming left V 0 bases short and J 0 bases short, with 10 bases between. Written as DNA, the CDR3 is TGCGCCAGCAGCTTGGGAGGCGGGCGCTCCTACGAGCAGTACTTC. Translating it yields CASSLGGGRSYEQYF.